This TCR beta chain derives from a study of blood T cell repertoires in COVID-19. Study details: From the United States, Italy and Spain came samples of acute and convalescent COVID-19. PBMCs, B-cell-depleted T cells, or T cells were the source of the cDNA or gDNA that made up the material.

In the original analysis: By means of reference gene primer amplification, nucleated cell counts were estimated. The repertoire was sequenced with immunoSEQ multiplex PCR; TCRdb's copy has only in-frame clones and lacks some. V and J calls and clone size come straight from that table; D and trimming were deduced from the DNA. Counted here are some 40,000 clones, 70% to 80% occurring once; the ten biggest clones make up around 19%. V dropped 5 bases and J dropped 10 bases, with 17 bases sitting between them. The CDR3 spans 13 residues. The V gene is TRBV12-3 or TRBV12-4, the J gene TRBJ1-2; D uncertain. The sample comprised peripheral blood. The receptor comes from a man aged 65 to 79 with acute or convalescent COVID-19. The CDR3 reads CASSPTRIADYTF. CDR3 sequence (DNA): TGTGCCAGCAGTCCGACCAGGATTGCAGACTACACCTTC.